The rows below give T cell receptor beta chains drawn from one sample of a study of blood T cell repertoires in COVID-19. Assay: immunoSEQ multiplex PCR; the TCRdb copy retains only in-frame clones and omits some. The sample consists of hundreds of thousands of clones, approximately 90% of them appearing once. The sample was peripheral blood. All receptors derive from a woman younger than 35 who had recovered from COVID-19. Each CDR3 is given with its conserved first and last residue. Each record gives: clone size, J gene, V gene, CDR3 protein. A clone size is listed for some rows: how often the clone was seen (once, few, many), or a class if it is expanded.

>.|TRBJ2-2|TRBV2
CASSRDRDTGELFF
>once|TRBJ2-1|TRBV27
CASSSRAPVTSGLNEQFF
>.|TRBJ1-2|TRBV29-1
CSARGQGASGYTF
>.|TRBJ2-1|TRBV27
CASSRGGWGDEQFF
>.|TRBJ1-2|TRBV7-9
CASSTTGTGNYGYTF
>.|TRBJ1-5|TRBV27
CASSSLTEFNQPQHF
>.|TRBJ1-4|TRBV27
CASSPLDQGAGEKLFF
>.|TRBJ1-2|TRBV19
CASSLRQKPNYGYTF
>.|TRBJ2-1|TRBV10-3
CAIGLSFGDNEQFF
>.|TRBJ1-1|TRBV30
CAWSSPFIEEPTEAFF
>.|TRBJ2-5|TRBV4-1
CASSQDKIRTQETQYF
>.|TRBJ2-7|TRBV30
CAWSIKRGPAYEQYF
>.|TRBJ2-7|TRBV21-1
CATDRDNCYEQYF
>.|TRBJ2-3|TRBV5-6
CASSLGLAGSRDTQYF
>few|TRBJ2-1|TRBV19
CASSVSGEAYNEQFF
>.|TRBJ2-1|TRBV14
CASSQLTISGRADEQFF
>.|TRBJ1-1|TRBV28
CASKTRARTEAFF
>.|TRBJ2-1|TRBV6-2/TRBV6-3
CASSYSFADEQFF
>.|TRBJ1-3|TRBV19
CASTSGVRSGNTIYF
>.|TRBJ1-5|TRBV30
CAWSYGGSNQPQHF
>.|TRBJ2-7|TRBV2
CASNRQAEQYF
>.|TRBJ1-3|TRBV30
CAWSDTRTGFGNTIYF
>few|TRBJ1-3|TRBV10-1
CASSEYGGNSGNTIYF
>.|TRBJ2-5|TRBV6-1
CASSGASGRARETQYF
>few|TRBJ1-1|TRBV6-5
CASSRGQINTEAFF
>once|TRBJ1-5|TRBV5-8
CASSLASQGPNQPQHF
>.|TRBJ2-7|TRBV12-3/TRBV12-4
CASSWDSLEQYF
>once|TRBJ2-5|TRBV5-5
CASSSGAGAGTQYF
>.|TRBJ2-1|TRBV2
CASRTLAGGHDEQFF
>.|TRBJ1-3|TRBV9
CASSAFGGIGIRGNTIYF
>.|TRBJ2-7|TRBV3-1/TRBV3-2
CASSQDGGDPFYYEQYF
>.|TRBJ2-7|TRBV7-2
CASSLTHLGGGGLYEQYF
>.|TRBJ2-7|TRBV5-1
CASSYRDRGEQYF